The 27 T cell receptor beta chains below were found in one sample sequenced in a study of T-cell reconstitution after alpha-beta-depleted transplantation in children (dated by TCRdb to about 2016). The label giving this sample's treatment or condition can be read as: allogeneic hematopoietic cell transplantation with graft depleted of TCRalphabeta T cells and CD19 B cells. Receptor amplification or capture employed PCR. TCRdb lists the instrument as Illumina HiSeq 2500. Molecular barcoding was employed in the preparation of TCR libraries, with unique molecular identifiers being used to normalize TCRbeta repertoire quantification. The public reads were run again by TCRdb, first through fastp at Q25 and then through MiXCR, and only productive beta chains were kept. For every CDR3 protein sequence, its rows merge into one entry that carries the most common genes and DNA. Here the sample has about 980,000 distinct CDR3 sequences; roughly 29% occur a single time. Jointly, the top ten make up 28% of the sample.

The input for sequencing was PBMCs, mostly from graft donor cells, taken 360 days after TCRalphabeta/CD19-depleted stem cell transplant. These receptors all come from a boy in the first two years of life who had a stem cell transplant for SCID, so the T cells may come from the graft donor.

This chain links TRBV5-1 with TRBJ2-5; D is unresolved. This CDR3 spans 15 amino acids. Trimming stripped 1 base from V and 1 base from J, with 11 bases between. Germline lookup yields CDR1 SGHRS and CDR2 YFSETQ. CDR3 bases: TGCGCCAGCAGCTTGTCCCAGCGCTCCCAAGAGACCCAGTACTTC. This codes for CASSLSQRSQETQYF. The whole variable domain, remainder taken from reference TRBV5-1 and TRBJ2-5, is KAGVTQTPRYLIKTRGQQVTLSCSPISGHRSVSWYQQTPGQGLQFLFEYFSETQRNKGNFPGRFSGRQFSNSRSEMNVSTLELGDSALYLCASSLSQRSQETQYFGPGTRLLVL.

This chain joins TRBV19 and TRBJ2-3; 10 positions agree with TRBD2. Germline CDR1 is LNHDA and CDR2 is SQIVND (reference sequence). The J segment lost 6 bases and the V segment lost 1 base, leaving 7 bases of the junction unmatched. The length of the CDR3 is 16 residues. The CDR3 is CASSIGTSGGQDTQYF. CDR3 DNA: TGTGCCAGTAGTATAGGGACTAGCGGTGGCCAGGATACGCAGTATTTT.

This chain uses TRBV12-3 or TRBV12-4 with TRBJ2-1; tentative D call: TRBD2 (5 bases). V was clipped by 6 bases and J by 9 bases, with 15 bases between them. The CDR3 covers 13 residues. This CDR3 is CASSLTSEGEQFF. The CDR3 DNA reads TGTGCCAGCAGCTTGACCAGTGAGGGTGAGCAGTTCTTC.

The chain uses TRBV5-1 and TRBJ2-7, with D possibly TRBD1 on 6 matching bases. Germline CDR1 SGHRS, CDR2 YFSETQ. The CDR3 is made up of 14 amino acids. Trimming stripped 2 bases from V and 6 bases from J, with 15 bases between. CDR3 loop: CASSFQGRDREQYF. For the CDR3, the DNA is TGCGCCAGCAGCTTCCAGGGGAGAGATCGCGAGCAGTACTTC.

This clonotype was counted between two and nine times. The rearrangement uses TRBV28 and TRBJ2-2; D might be TRBD1 (6 bases). The V end lost 2 bases, the J end lost 4 bases, and 17 bases lay between the germline ends. Germline loops: CDR1 MDHEN, CDR2 SYDVKM. This CDR3 contains 17 residues. CDR3 nucleotide sequence: TGTGCCAGCAGTTTAGAGTGGGGCAGGGGAAGCACCGGGGAGCTGTTTTTT. Its protein is CASSLEWGRGSTGELFF.

This clonotype was recorded at least ten times. The chain joins TRBV5-1 to TRBJ2-5; TRBD1 matches at 10 bases. The germline V gene has CDR1 SGHRS and CDR2 YFSETQ. The CDR3 spans 15 residues. Trimming at V came to 4 bases and at J to 2 bases, leaving 5 bases not matched to a gene. CDR3 amino acids: CASSRDRGAQETQYF. The DNA for the CDR3 is TGCGCCAGCAGCCGGGACAGGGGTGCACAAGAGACCCAGTACTTC.

This sequence joins TRBV5-1 and TRBJ2-3; D is uncertain. The CDR3 runs 14 residues. CDR1 and CDR2 from the germline V gene are SGHRS and YFSETQ. The germline V and J ends were trimmed by 0 bases and 2 bases, with 7 bases remaining between them. The CDR3 DNA reads TGCGCCAGCAGCTTGGAGGGCGACACAGATACGCAGTATTTT. Translating it yields CASSLEGDTDTQYF. The variable domain in full, with the rest retrieved from reference TRBV5-1 and TRBJ2-3, is KAGVTQTPRYLIKTRGQQVTLSCSPISGHRSVSWYQQTPGQGLQFLFEYFSETQRNKGNFPGRFSGRQFSNSRSEMNVSTLELGDSALYLCASSLEGDTDTQYFGPGTRLTVL.

The rearrangement uses TRBV6-5 and TRBJ2-7; 8 nucleotides align to TRBD2. With 2 bases clipped from V and 5 bases from J, the junction kept 8 bases outside the gene matches. This CDR3 is 15 amino acids long. Germline lookup yields CDR1 MNHEY and CDR2 SVGAGI. CDR3 coding DNA: TGTGCCAGCAGTTACGGGCTAGCGGGCACCCACGAGCAGTACTTC. Amino acid sequence: CASSYGLAGTHEQYF.

The chain couples TRBV9 to TRBJ1-2; tentatively, D is TRBD1 (6 bases). The CDR3 sequence is 14 residues long. The V and J ends lost 3 bases and 3 bases respectively, with 12 bases between them. Germline values: CDR1 SGDLS, CDR2 YYNGEE. CDR3: CASSALGGDYGYTF. CDR3 DNA sequence: TGTGCCAGCAGCGCATTAGGGGGGGACTATGGCTACACCTTC.

The chain uses TRBV5-1 and TRBJ1-1; D gene uncertain. Germline V gives CDR1 SGHRS, CDR2 YFSETQ. The CDR3 consists of 16 residues. The ends were cut back, 2 bases at V and 1 base at J, with 15 bases in the middle. This chain's CDR3 is CASSFWQDWRNTEAFF. In nucleotides, the CDR3 is TGCGCCAGCAGCTTTTGGCAGGATTGGAGGAACACTGAAGCTTTCTTT.

Regarding this clonotype: This likely comes from a read error, as the CDR3 has no conserved phenylalanine or tryptophan at its end. This chain uses TRBV20-1 with TRBJ1-1, with D perhaps TRBD1 (6 bases). V was trimmed by 5 bases and J by 5 bases, leaving 15 bases between them. CDR1 and CDR2 (germline): DFQATT, SNEGSKA (reference sequence). This CDR3 spans 13 amino acids. CDR3 in amino acids: CSALWGARTEAFL. Written as DNA, the CDR3 is TGCAGTGCTCTTTGGGGGGCGCGAACTGAAGCTTTCCTT.

This clonotype has only a few counts. V and J are TRBV5-1 and TRBJ1-6; the D gene is possibly TRBD1 (5 bases). Germline CDR1 is SGHRS and CDR2 is YFSETQ. The V end lost 2 bases, the J end lost 5 bases, and 14 bases lay between the germline ends. CDR3 size: 16 residues. The CDR3 region has the DNA TGCGCCAGCAGCTTAAGACAGCAAGGGGATAATTCACCCCTCCACTTT. Translation: CASSLRQQGDNSPLHF.

This clonotype was counted once. The chain recombines TRBV2 with TRBJ2-7; D is undetermined. The length of the CDR3 is 13 residues. Germline CDR1 and CDR2: SNHLY and FYNNEI. The germline V and J ends were trimmed by 7 bases and 2 bases, with 12 bases remaining between them. The CDR3 region has the DNA TGTGCCAGCAAGGCCGACAAAACCTACGAGCAGTACTTC. It is translated as CASKADKTYEQYF.

This chain joins TRBV2 and TRBJ2-1, with D unresolved. Trimming took 6 bases from V and 4 from J, leaving 10 bases between them. The length of the CDR3 is 13 residues. CDR1 is SNHLY and CDR2 is FYNNEI in the germline V gene. The CDR3 DNA reads as TGTGCCAGCAGATCGGACCCTTACAATGAGCAGTTCTTC. Translation gives CASRSDPYNEQFF.

CDR3 residues: CASSDKPTGLYEQYF. The CDR3 DNA is TGTGCCAGCAGCGATAAACCGACAGGGCTCTACGAGCAGTACTTC. The V gene is TRBV7-6, the J gene TRBJ2-7; TRBD1 matches 7 bases. Germline CDR1 reads SGHVS; CDR2 reads FNYEAQ. V lost 5 bases and J lost 3; bases outside the gene matches: 10. CDR3 length: 15 amino acids.

This clonotype was seen more than once but under ten times. The chain recombines TRBV4-2 with TRBJ2-3, with 15 bases lining up with TRBD2. This CDR3 has 18 residues. V lost 2 bases, J lost 4 bases, and 7 bases stayed unmatched. Germline-derived CDR1 and CDR2 are LGHNA and YNFKEQ. In DNA, the CDR3 is TGTGCCAGCAGCCAACCTCGGACTAGCGGGGGGGTACCAGATACGCAGTATTTT. Residues: CASSQPRTSGGVPDTQYF.

V is TRBV12-3 or TRBV12-4 and J is TRBJ1-1, with 8 nucleotides matching TRBD1. V shed 3 bases, J shed 5 bases, and the junction held 5 bases outside the gene matches. CDR3 length: 14 amino acids. CDR3 coding DNA: TGTGCCAGCAGTTTTCAGGGGGCTTGGACTGAAGCTTTCTTT. This encodes CASSFQGAWTEAFF.

The V and J genes are TRBV2 and TRBJ2-7; D remains ambiguous. This CDR3 spans 13 amino acids. V gave up 6 bases and J gave up 2 bases, with 11 bases separating them. The germline CDR1 and CDR2 sequences are SNHLY and FYNNEI. CDR3 in amino acids: CASRQEVTYEQYF. The CDR3 DNA reads TGTGCCAGCAGGCAAGAGGTTACCTACGAGCAGTACTTC.

CDR3 DNA sequence: TGTGCCAGCAGTGATGCGCGGGGTAACACAGATACGCAGTATTTT. This translates into CASSDARGNTDTQYF. This chain links TRBV2 with TRBJ2-3; TRBD2 might be the D (6 bases). This CDR3 spans 15 amino acids. V was shortened by 3 bases and J by 2 bases, with 12 bases between the two germline ends. Per germline, CDR1 SNHLY and CDR2 FYNNEI.

This clonotype has just a few counts. As DNA, the CDR3 is TGTGCCAGCAGTTGGGCAGGGACTCAATCCGAGACCCAGTACTTC. Protein: CASSWAGTQSETQYF. This sequence joins TRBV6-2 or TRBV6-3 and TRBJ2-5; maybe TRBD2 (6 bases). The germline V gene encodes CDR1 MNHEY and CDR2 SVGEGT. There are 15 residues in the CDR3. The V and J ends lost 4 bases and 5 bases respectively, with 17 bases between them.

The chain uses TRBV10-3 and TRBJ1-2; no clear D gene. The CDR3 loop spans 13 amino acids. Per germline, CDR1 ENHRY and CDR2 SYGVKD. Trimming stripped 4 bases from V and 6 bases from J, with 12 bases between. The CDR3 here is CAISVWPTDGYTF. The CDR3 DNA follows: TGTGCCATCAGTGTGTGGCCCACGGATGGCTACACCTTC.

The chain has TRBV27 and TRBJ2-7, with D hard to call. The CDR3 extends over 14 amino acids. The V and J ends lost 5 bases and 1 base respectively, with 12 bases between them. The germline CDR1 and CDR2 sequences are MNHEY and SMNVEV (reference sequence). CDR3 bases: TGTGCCAGCAGTCGCCAGTTAGGATCCTACGAGCAGTACTTC. Translation: CASSRQLGSYEQYF.

This clonotype was observed a handful of times. This CDR3 reads CASSLETAGPYEQYF. The CDR3 bases are TGCGCCAGCAGCTTGGAGACCGCGGGACCCTACGAGCAGTACTTC. The rearrangement joins TRBV5-1 to TRBJ2-7, with D perhaps matching TRBD2 (6 bases). From germline, CDR1 is SGHRS and CDR2 YFSETQ. This CDR3 is 15 amino acids long. Trimming shortened V by 0 bases and J by 2 bases, and 12 bases separated the two germline ends.

This clonotype was seen a handful of times. The chain couples TRBV9 to TRBJ2-1; D remains unclear. The germline V gene encodes CDR1 SGDLS and CDR2 YYNGEE. CDR3 length: 14 residues. Trimming cost V 0 bases and J 6 bases, with 10 bases left between them. CDR3 amino acids: CASSVVSGFNEQFF. The CDR3 DNA reads TGTGCCAGCAGCGTAGTCAGTGGTTTCAATGAGCAGTTCTTC.

In this sample, this clonotype turned up a few times. This chain connects TRBV6-1 to TRBJ2-3, with D possibly TRBD2 on 5 matching bases. The CDR3 runs to 15 residues. Between the trimmed V and J ends, which lost 2 bases and 3 bases, there was a span of 12 bases. The germline gives CDR1 MNHNS, CDR2 SASEGT. The CDR3 sequence is CASSEIIGETDTQYF. The CDR3 nucleotides read TGTGCCAGCAGTGAAATAATCGGGGAGACAGATACGCAGTATTTT.

This clonotype appeared a few times. The chain employs TRBV7-2 and TRBJ1-2; 8 nucleotides match TRBD1. J was trimmed by 4 bases and V by 3 bases; bases with no gene match: 10. The CDR3 has 16 amino acids. In germline, CDR1 is SGHTA, CDR2 FQGNSA. This CDR3 reads CASSFPGTGDFYGYTF. As DNA, the CDR3 is TGTGCCAGCAGCTTTCCAGGGACAGGAGACTTCTATGGCTACACCTTC.

The chain is built from TRBV20-1 and TRBJ1-4; D is uncertain. The V and J ends lost 3 bases and 5 bases respectively, with 13 bases between them. CDR1 DFQATT and CDR2 SNEGSKA come from the germline V gene (reference sequence). The CDR3 length is 14 residues. CDR3 nucleotide sequence: TGCAGTGCTAGGGTCTTAGGACGCAATGAAAAACTGTTTTTT. Translated, it gives CSARVLGRNEKLFF.